Shown below are 4 T cell receptor beta chains from a single sample sequenced in a study of T cells after yellow fever vaccination (dated by TCRdb to about 2019). The treatment or condition label of this sample denotes: live attenuated yellow fever vaccine strain. The library was produced with 5' RACE. The reads were generated on an Illumina HiSeq 2500. Clones were called with MiXCR by TCRdb after fastp trimmed the public reads at Q25, and only in-frame beta chains were retained. Rows are unified per CDR3 protein, each entry keeping the most common DNA and genes. This sample has 450,000 to 650,000 distinct CDR3 sequences in its table, and about 13% of those were observed once. The ten largest clonotypes hold roughly 13% of the sample. The sequenced sample was PBMCs, obtained on the day of the yellow fever booster vaccination. The receptors shown here come from a man between 25 and 39 years old who received the YFV17D yellow fever vaccine.

This clonotype was seen only a few times. The CDR3 loop is CASSFQAGVTYEQYF. CDR3 nucleotide sequence: TGTGCCAGCAGTTTCCAAGCGGGAGTTACCTACGAGCAGTACTTC. The chain carries TRBV28 and TRBJ2-7, with 8 bases that match TRBD2. CDR3 length equals 15 residues. J was trimmed by 2 bases and V by 3 bases; bases with no gene match: 6. Looked up from germline, CDR1 is MDHEN and CDR2 is SYDVKM.

There are a few counts of this clonotype. This sequence joins TRBV7-2 and TRBJ2-1, with TRBD2 matching over 10 bases. Germline assignment: CDR1 SGHTA and CDR2 FQGNSA. The CDR3 consists of 16 residues. Germline trimming cut 5 bases from V and 4 bases from J; bases unmatched to any gene: 8. The CDR3 bases are TGTGCCAGCAGCCGGACCGGGACTAGCGTTTACAATGAGCAGTTCTTC. Its translation is CASSRTGTSVYNEQFF.

This clonotype was counted a few times. V gene TRBV20-1 combines with J gene TRBJ2-7, with D perhaps TRBD2 (5 bases). Looked up from germline, CDR1 is DFQATT and CDR2 is SNEGSKA (reference sequence). The CDR3 covers 16 residues. V shed 4 bases and J shed 0 bases, with 19 bases lying between them. The CDR3: CSANNPLTGSSYEQYF. The CDR3 DNA reads TGCAGTGCTAACAATCCCCTCACGGGGAGCTCCTACGAGCAGTACTTC.

This clonotype has a handful of counts. The gene calls are TRBV7-6 and TRBJ2-7, with TRBD2 as a possible D gene (5 bases). The CDR3 is 12 residues long. From germline, CDR1 is SGHVS and CDR2 FNYEAQ. Trimming shortened V by 4 bases and J by 8 bases, and 12 bases separated the two germline ends. The DNA of the CDR3 is TGTGCCAGCAGCTCCACGGGGAGTAAGCAGTACTTC. Protein product: CASSSTGSKQYF.